Only a few counts were recorded for the clone carrying this TCR beta chain. The target antigen is unknown. This sample is drawn from a study of beta chain features in type 1 diabetes. Study findings and constraints: All four CD4+ subsets from Type 1 diabetes patients carried moderately but significantly shorter TCRB CDR3s.

Germline CDR1 and CDR2: LNHDA and SQIVND (reference sequence). The CDR3 is made up of 13 amino acids. The V gene lost 5 bases and the J gene lost 10 bases, with 15 bases spanning the gap. TCRB transcripts that were expressed got sequenced, as all of the isolated RNA had been reverse transcribed. Clones were read by immunoSEQ multiplex PCR, and TCRdb kept only the in-frame ones, dropping some. Here the sample spans approximately 250,000 clones, approximately 24% being singletons. The clonotype originates from a woman aged 30 to 39 with type 1 diabetes. V gene TRBV19 combines with J gene TRBJ2-1; D uncertain. The specimen was naive CD4+ T cells from blood. CDR3 loop: CASSPLARREQFF. The CDR3 region has the DNA TGTGCCAGTAGTCCCTTAGCCCGCCGGGAGCAGTTCTTC.